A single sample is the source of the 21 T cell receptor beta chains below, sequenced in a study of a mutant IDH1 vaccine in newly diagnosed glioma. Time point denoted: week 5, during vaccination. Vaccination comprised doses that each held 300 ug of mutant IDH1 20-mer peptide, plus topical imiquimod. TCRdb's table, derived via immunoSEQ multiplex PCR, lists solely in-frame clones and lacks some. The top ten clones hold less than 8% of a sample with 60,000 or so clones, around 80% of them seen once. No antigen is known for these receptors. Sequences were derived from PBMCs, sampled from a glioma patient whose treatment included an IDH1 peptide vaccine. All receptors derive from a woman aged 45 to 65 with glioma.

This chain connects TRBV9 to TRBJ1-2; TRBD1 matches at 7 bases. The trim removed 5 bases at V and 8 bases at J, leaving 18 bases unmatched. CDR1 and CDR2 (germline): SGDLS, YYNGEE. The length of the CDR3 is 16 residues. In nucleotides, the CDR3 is TGTGCCAGCAGTATCCCCCTAGGGGGCCGCCTCGGGGGCTACACCTTC. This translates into CASSIPLGGRLGGYTF. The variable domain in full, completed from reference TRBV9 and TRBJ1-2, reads DSGVTQTPKHLITATGQRVTLRCSPRSGDLSVYWYQQSLDQGLQFLIQYYNGEERAKGNILERFSAQQFPDLHSELNLSSLELGDSALYFCASSIPLGGRLGGYTFGSGTRLTVV.

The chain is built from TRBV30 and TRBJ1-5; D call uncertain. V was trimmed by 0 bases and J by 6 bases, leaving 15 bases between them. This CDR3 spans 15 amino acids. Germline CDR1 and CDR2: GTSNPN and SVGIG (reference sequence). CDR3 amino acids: CAWSVFSGNTQPQHF. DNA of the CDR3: TGTGCCTGGAGTGTATTTTCCGGGAATACTCAGCCCCAGCATTTT.

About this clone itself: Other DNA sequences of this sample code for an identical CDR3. For the CDR3, the DNA is TGCGCCAGCAGCTTGGGCAAGGGGTACGAGCAGTACTTC. It specifies CASSLGKGYEQYF. The chain uses TRBV5-1 and TRBJ2-7; D possibly corresponds to TRBD1 (5 bases). The CDR3 extends over 13 amino acids. Between the trimmed V and J ends, which lost 0 bases and 4 bases, there was a span of 8 bases. Germline values: CDR1 SGHRS, CDR2 YFSETQ.

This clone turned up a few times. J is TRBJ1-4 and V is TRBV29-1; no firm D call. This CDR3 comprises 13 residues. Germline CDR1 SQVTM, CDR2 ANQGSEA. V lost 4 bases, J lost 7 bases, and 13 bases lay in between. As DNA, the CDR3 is TGCAGCGTTGGTAGCGGTAGTCGTGAAAAACTGTTTTTT. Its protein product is CSVGSGSREKLFF.

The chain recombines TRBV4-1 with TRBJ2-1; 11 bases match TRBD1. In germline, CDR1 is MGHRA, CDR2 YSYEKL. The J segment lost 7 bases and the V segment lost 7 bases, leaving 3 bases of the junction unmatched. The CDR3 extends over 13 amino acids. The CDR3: CASTGTGGNEQFF. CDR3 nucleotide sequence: TGCGCCAGCACTGGGACAGGGGGAAATGAGCAGTTCTTC.

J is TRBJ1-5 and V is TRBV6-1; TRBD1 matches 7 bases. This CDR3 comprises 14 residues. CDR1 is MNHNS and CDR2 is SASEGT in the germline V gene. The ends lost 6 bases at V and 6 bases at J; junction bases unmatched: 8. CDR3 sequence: CASRGGERGQPQHF. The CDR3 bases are TGTGCCAGCAGAGGGGGCGAGAGGGGTCAGCCCCAGCATTTT.

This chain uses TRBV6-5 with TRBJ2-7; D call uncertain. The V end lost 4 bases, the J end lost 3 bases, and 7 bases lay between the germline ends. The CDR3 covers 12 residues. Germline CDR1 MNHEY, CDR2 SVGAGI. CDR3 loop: CASSSTVYEQYF. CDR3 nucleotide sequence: TGTGCCAGCAGTTCTACCGTCTACGAGCAGTACTTC.

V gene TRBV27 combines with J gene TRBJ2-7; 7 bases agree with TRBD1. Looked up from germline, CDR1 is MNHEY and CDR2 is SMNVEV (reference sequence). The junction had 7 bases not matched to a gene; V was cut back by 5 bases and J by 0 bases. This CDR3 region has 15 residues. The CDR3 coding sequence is TGTGCCAGCAGTGGTGGGACAGAAAACTCCTACGAGCAGTACTTC. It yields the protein CASSGGTENSYEQYF.

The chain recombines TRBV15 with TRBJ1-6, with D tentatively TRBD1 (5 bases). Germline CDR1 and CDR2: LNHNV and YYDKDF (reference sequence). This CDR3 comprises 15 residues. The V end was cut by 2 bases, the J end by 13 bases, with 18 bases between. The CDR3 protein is CATSRFYDRISPLHF. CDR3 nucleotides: TGTGCCACCAGCAGATTTTACGACAGAATTAGTCCCCTCCACTTT.

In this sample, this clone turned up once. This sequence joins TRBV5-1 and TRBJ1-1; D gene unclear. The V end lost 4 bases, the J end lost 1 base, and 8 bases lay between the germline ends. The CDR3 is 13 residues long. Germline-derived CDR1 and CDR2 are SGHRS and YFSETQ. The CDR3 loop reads CASSPPGNTEAFF. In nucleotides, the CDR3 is TGCGCCAGCAGCCCCCCGGGGAACACTGAAGCTTTCTTT.

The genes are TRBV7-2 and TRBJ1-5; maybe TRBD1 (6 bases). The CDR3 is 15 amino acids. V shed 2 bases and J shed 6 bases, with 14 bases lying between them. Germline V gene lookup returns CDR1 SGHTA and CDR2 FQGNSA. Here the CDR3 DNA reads TGTGCCAGCAGCTTAAGTTGGGACAACGGTCAGCCCCAGCATTTT. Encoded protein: CASSLSWDNGQPQHF. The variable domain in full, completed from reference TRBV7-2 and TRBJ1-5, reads GAGVSQSPSNKVTEKGKDVELRCDPISGHTALYWYRQSLGQGLEFLIYFQGNSAPDKSGLPSDRFSAERTGGSVSTLTIQRTQQEDSAVYLCASSLSWDNGQPQHFGDGTRLSIL.

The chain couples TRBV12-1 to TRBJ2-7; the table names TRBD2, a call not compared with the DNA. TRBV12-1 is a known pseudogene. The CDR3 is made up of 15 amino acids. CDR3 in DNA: TGTGCCAGCAGCTTATTACAATGGGAGGCCTACGAGCAGTACTTC. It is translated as CASSLLQWEAYEQYF.

The CDR3 sequence is CASSYSGGAYNEQFF. CDR3 nucleotides: TGTGCCAGCAGTTACTCCGGGGGCGCTTACAATGAGCAGTTCTTC. This rearrangement joins TRBV6-5 to TRBJ2-1; D assignment may be TRBD1 or TRBD2 (6 bases each). CDR3 length: 15 amino acids. Germline values: CDR1 MNHEY, CDR2 SVGAGI. Trimming removed 0 bases at V and 4 bases at J, with 10 bases between.

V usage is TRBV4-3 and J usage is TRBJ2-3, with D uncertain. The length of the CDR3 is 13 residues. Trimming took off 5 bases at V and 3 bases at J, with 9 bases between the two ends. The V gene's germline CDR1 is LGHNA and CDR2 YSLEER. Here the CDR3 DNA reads TGCGCCAGCAGCTCCGGAAGGACAGATACGCAGTATTTT. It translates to CASSSGRTDTQYF.

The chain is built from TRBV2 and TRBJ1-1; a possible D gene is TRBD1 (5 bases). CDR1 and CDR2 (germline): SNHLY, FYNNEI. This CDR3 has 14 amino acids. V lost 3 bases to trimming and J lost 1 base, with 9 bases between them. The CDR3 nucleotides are TGTGCCAGCAGTGAGCAGGGTACGAACACTGAAGCTTTCTTT. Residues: CASSEQGTNTEAFF.

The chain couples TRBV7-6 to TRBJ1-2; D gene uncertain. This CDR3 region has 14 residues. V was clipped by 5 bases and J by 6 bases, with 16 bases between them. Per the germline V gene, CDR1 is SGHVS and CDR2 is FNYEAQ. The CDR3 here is CASSVTPDGDGYTF. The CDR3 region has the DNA TGTGCCAGCAGCGTTACCCCCGATGGGGATGGCTACACCTTC.

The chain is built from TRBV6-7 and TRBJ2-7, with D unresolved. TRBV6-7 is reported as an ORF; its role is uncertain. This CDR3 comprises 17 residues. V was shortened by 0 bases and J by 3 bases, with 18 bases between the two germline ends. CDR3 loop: CASSYSIKSPAIYEQYF. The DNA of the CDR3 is TGTGCCAGCAGTTACTCGATAAAGTCCCCAGCGATCTACGAGCAGTACTTC.

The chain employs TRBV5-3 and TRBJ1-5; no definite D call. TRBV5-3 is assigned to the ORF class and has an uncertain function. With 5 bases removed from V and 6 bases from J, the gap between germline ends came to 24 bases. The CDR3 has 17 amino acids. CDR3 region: CARSSPLQGGLGQPQHF. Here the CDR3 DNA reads TGTGCCAGAAGTTCCCCTTTGCAAGGTGGGCTAGGTCAGCCCCAGCATTTT.

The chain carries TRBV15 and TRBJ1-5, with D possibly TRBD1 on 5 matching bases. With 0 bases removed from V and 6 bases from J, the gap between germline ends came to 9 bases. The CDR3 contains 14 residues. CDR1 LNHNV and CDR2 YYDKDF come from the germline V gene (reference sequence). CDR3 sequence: CATSRDPGLQPQHF. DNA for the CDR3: TGTGCCACCAGCAGAGATCCGGGACTTCAGCCCCAGCATTTT.

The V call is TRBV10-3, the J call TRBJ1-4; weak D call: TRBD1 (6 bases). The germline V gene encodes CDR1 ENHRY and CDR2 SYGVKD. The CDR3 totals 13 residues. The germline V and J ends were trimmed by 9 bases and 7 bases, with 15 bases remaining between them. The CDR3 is CAMASGALEKLFF. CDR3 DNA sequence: TGTGCCATGGCATCAGGGGCTCTTGAAAAACTGTTTTTT.

In DNA, the CDR3 is TGTGCCTGGAGTGTAGGGAGCTCTGGAAACACCATATATTTT. It encodes CAWSVGSSGNTIYF. This chain connects TRBV30 to TRBJ1-3; D not resolved. The germline V gene has CDR1 GTSNPN and CDR2 SVGIG (reference sequence). V lost 0 bases to trimming and J lost 0 bases, with 6 bases between them. The CDR3 is 14 amino acids.